This T cell receptor (beta chain) was obtained from a study of post-analysis software for immune sequencing data. Study findings and constraints: In patients, roughly five TRBV segments were more frequent than in controls, with TRBV5-6, TRBV5-1 and TRBV20-1 among them.

A word on this clonotype: Antigen specificity is unknown.

Unique-molecular-identifier-tagged TCR beta cDNA libraries were used. TCRdb independently ran MiXCR on the PCR reads; one entry per CDR3 protein. The sample has over 700,000 distinct CDR3 sequences, roughly 30% seen once. J lost 2 bases, V lost 11 bases, and 8 bases had no gene match. The CDR3 spans 13 residues. Germline CDR1 and CDR2: ENHRY and SYGVKD. Sample: blood. The sequence was obtained from a girl aged 10 to 17 with multiple sclerosis. J is TRBJ1-1 and V is TRBV10-3; 7 nucleotides align to TRBD1. Here the CDR3 DNA reads TGTGCCTCCAGGGGGGGCCCAAACACTGAAGCTTTCTTT. As protein: CASRGGPNTEAFF.